These 18 T cell receptor beta chains came from one sample sequenced in a study of shared clonotypes between healthy human individuals. Libraries were prepared by immunoSEQ multiplex PCR; TCRdb keeps only in-frame clonotypes and omits some of them. Of roughly 1,000,000 clones in the sample, roughly 74% were seen once. What was sequenced was memory CD4+ T cells from PBMCs. Subset meaning: CD45RA-negative fraction. The receptor set was obtained from a man aged 18 to 30 in good health. Some clones in this sample may be carry-over from other donors' samples.

CDR3 in amino acids: CASPSKDTEAFF. CDR3 in DNA: TGTGCCAGCCCCTCAAAGGACACTGAAGCTTTCTTT. The chain has TRBV25-1 and TRBJ1-1; D gene ambiguous. CDR3 size: 12 residues. Trimming cost V 8 bases and J 3 bases, with 10 bases left between them. The germline V gene has CDR1 MGHDK and CDR2 SYGVNS.

The rearrangement joins TRBV2 to TRBJ1-4; 7 bases align to TRBD1. Germline CDR1 and CDR2: SNHLY and FYNNEI. The CDR3 has 14 amino acids. V lost 6 bases and J lost 4; bases outside the gene matches: 5. Here the CDR3 reads CASSPGQINEKLFF. In nucleotides, the CDR3 is TGTGCCAGCAGCCCGGGACAGATTAATGAAAAACTGTTTTTT.

J is TRBJ2-1 and V is TRBV10-2; perhaps TRBD1 as D (5 bases). V gave up 5 bases and J gave up 3 bases, with 8 bases separating them. The CDR3 has 13 amino acids. Germline V CDR1 and CDR2: WSHSY, SAAADI. This chain's CDR3 is CASSPQGYNEQFF. The CDR3 nucleotides read TGCGCCAGCAGTCCCCAGGGCTACAATGAGCAGTTCTTC.

There are many counts of this clone. The chain employs TRBV30 and TRBJ1-2; D is undetermined. Germline loops: CDR1 GTSNPN, CDR2 SVGIG (reference sequence). V was pared by 2 bases and J by 5 bases, with 15 bases between. The CDR3 covers 14 residues. CDR3 sequence: CAWSKQLSGYGYTF. CDR3 DNA sequence: TGTGCCTGGAGTAAACAGCTCTCTGGGTATGGCTACACCTTC.

V gene TRBV7-9 combines with J gene TRBJ1-1; D unclear. There are 13 residues in the CDR3. Looked up from germline, CDR1 is SEHNR and CDR2 is FQNEAQ (reference sequence). Between the trimmed V and J ends, which lost 5 bases and 4 bases, there was a span of 11 bases. Here the CDR3 DNA reads TGTGCCAGCAGCGAAGAACCCGGCACTGAAGCTTTCTTT. It translates to CASSEEPGTEAFF.

The chain employs TRBV10-3 and TRBJ2-1; TRBD2 aligns across 7 bases. Germline V gene data show CDR1 as ENHRY and CDR2 as SYGVKD. The CDR3 contains 17 residues. With V trimmed by 6 bases and J by 5 bases, 16 bases remained unmatched. The CDR3 region is CAISRPLSAGVHNEQFF. The CDR3 region has the DNA TGTGCCATCAGCCGACCACTATCGGCGGGAGTACACAATGAGCAGTTCTTC.

The chain links TRBV30 to TRBJ1-4; D is perhaps TRBD1 (5 bases). The CDR3 covers 15 residues. Trimming removed 4 bases at V and 8 bases at J, with 20 bases between. The germline CDR1 and CDR2 sequences are GTSNPN and SVGIG (reference sequence). The DNA of the CDR3 is TGTGCCTGGAACCAGCCGACCGCTGGGGGGGAAAAACTGTTTTTT. It encodes CAWNQPTAGGEKLFF.

This clone was observed a single time. J is TRBJ1-5 and V is TRBV4-3; the D gene is possibly TRBD1 (5 bases). This CDR3 has 14 residues. Germline V CDR1 and CDR2: LGHNA, YSLEER. Trimming removed 0 bases from V and 8 bases from J, with 11 bases in between. The CDR3 region has the DNA TGCGCCAGCAGCCAAGAACAGGACTTCGAGCCCCAGCATTTT. It encodes CASSQEQDFEPQHF.

For this clone: At one boundary the junction diverges from the germline segment, which might be a read error. The chain couples TRBV6-5 to TRBJ1-5; no clear D. CDR1 is MNHEY and CDR2 is SVGAGI in the germline V gene. CDR3 size: 14 residues. The CDR3 coding sequence is TGTGCCAGCGTCGGCGCCTTGAGCAATCATCCCCAGCATTTT. Amino acid sequence: CASVGALSNHPQHF.

This clone showed up just once. V usage is TRBV18 and J usage is TRBJ2-5, with D tentatively TRBD1 (6 bases). This CDR3 region has 14 residues. Trimming stripped 3 bases from V and 1 base from J, with 9 bases between. Germline CDR1 and CDR2: KGHSH and LQKENI. CDR3 protein: CASSPTGLQETQYF. DNA of the CDR3: TGTGCCAGCTCACCGACAGGACTCCAAGAGACCCAGTACTTC.

The table lists this clone with a few counts. The chain employs TRBV28 and TRBJ1-4; D gene ambiguous. Germline lookup yields CDR1 MDHEN and CDR2 SYDVKM. The CDR3 is made up of 14 amino acids. The ends were cut back, 1 base at V and 5 bases at J, with 8 bases in the middle. This CDR3 is CASSLFGGNEKLFF. The CDR3 nucleotides are TGTGCCAGCAGTTTATTTGGAGGCAATGAAAAACTGTTTTTT.

The V and J genes are TRBV5-1 and TRBJ2-5; tentatively, D is TRBD2 (5 bases). CDR3 length: 15 amino acids. Looked up from germline, CDR1 is SGHRS and CDR2 is YFSETQ. The V end lost 2 bases, the J end lost 5 bases, and 16 bases lay between the germline ends. The CDR3 region has the DNA TGCGCCAGCAGCTTCCAATCGGAGGAGTGGGAGACCCAGTACTTC. Protein sequence: CASSFQSEEWETQYF. The whole variable domain, filled in from reference TRBV5-1 and TRBJ2-5, reads KAGVTQTPRYLIKTRGQQVTLSCSPISGHRSVSWYQQTPGQGLQFLFEYFSETQRNKGNFPGRFSGRQFSNSRSEMNVSTLELGDSALYLCASSFQSEEWETQYFGPGTRLLVL.

The chain is built from TRBV28 and TRBJ2-7; D perhaps matches TRBD2 (6 bases). This CDR3 comprises 15 residues. Trimming removed 0 bases at V and 5 bases at J, with 14 bases between. Germline lookup yields CDR1 MDHEN and CDR2 SYDVKM. CDR3 protein: CASSLWHQGGNEQYF. The CDR3 region has the DNA TGTGCCAGCAGTTTATGGCATCAGGGAGGCAACGAGCAGTACTTC.

The rearrangement links TRBV14 to TRBJ2-2; 8 bases line up with TRBD1. CDR1 is SGHDN and CDR2 is FVKESK in the germline V gene. J was trimmed by 0 bases and V by 6 bases; bases with no gene match: 3. The CDR3 is 15 amino acids. The CDR3 sequence is CASRPQGANTGELFF. The CDR3 DNA follows: TGTGCCAGCAGGCCACAGGGGGCGAACACCGGGGAGCTGTTTTTT.

The genes are TRBV7-9 and TRBJ2-2; possibly TRBD1 or TRBD2 for D (5 bases each). Germline V gene sequence: CDR1 SEHNR, CDR2 FQNEAQ (reference sequence). Trimming pared 6 bases from V and 1 base from J, leaving 9 bases between. The CDR3 is 14 residues long. The DNA for the CDR3 is TGTGCCAGCAGGGTTGGGGGGAACACCGGGGAGCTGTTTTTT. It specifies CASRVGGNTGELFF.

Remarks on this clone: The same CDR3 also results from other DNA sequences found in this sample. This chain links TRBV9 with TRBJ2-3; D ambiguous. The V end was cut by 0 bases, the J end by 6 bases, with 14 bases between. CDR1 is SGDLS, CDR2 YYNGEE, per germline. There are 15 residues in the CDR3. This CDR3 is CASSVVSSRADTQYF. The CDR3 DNA reads as TGTGCCAGCAGCGTAGTTTCGAGTCGGGCGGATACGCAGTATTTT.

This clone has just a few counts. This chain links TRBV5-4 with TRBJ2-5, with D tentatively TRBD1 (6 bases). The CDR3 extends over 14 amino acids. Germline V gene sequence: CDR1 SGHNT, CDR2 YYREEE (reference sequence). The germline V and J ends were trimmed by 6 bases and 0 bases, with 12 bases remaining between them. CDR3 coding DNA: TGTGCCAGCAACGAAAGGGGGAACCAAGAGACCCAGTACTTC. Its protein is CASNERGNQETQYF.

The chain is built from TRBV5-1 and TRBJ2-2; TRBD1 agrees at 8 bases. Germline trimming cut 5 bases from V and 5 bases from J; bases unmatched to any gene: 2. Per the germline V gene, CDR1 is SGHRS and CDR2 is YFSETQ. This CDR3 contains 13 residues. CDR3 sequence reads: CASRTGETGELFF. The CDR3 nucleotides are TGCGCCAGCAGGACAGGGGAAACCGGGGAGCTGTTTTTT.